Following are 31 T cell receptor beta chains from one sample sequenced in a study of T-cell reconstitution after alpha-beta-depleted transplantation in children. A TCRbeta library incorporating unique molecular identifiers was prepared. TCRdb called the PCR reads again in MiXCR, with one record for every CDR3 protein. Of about 230,000 distinct CDR3 sequences in the sample, 9.5% to 15% were seen once. The sample consisted of PBMCs from the stem cell graft donor, taken from the stem cell graft. All receptors come from a human donor who donated a stem cell graft to a child with acute lymphoblastic leukemia.

This clonotype showed up just a few times. The chain couples TRBV9 to TRBJ1-6, with TRBD1 as a possible D gene (5 bases). The CDR3 has 14 amino acids. Germline-derived CDR1 and CDR2 are SGDLS and YYNGEE. V lost 0 bases, J lost 9 bases, and 10 bases lay in between. This CDR3 reads CASSVEQRGSPLHF. CDR3 bases: TGTGCCAGCAGCGTAGAACAGAGGGGTTCACCCCTCCACTTT.

This clonotype was seen many times. The chain employs TRBV7-9 and TRBJ2-2; TRBD1 matches at 11 bases. The germline V gene has CDR1 SEHNR and CDR2 FQNEAQ (reference sequence). J gave up 1 base and V 3 bases, and 4 bases lay outside the gene matches. The CDR3 runs 17 residues. In DNA form, the CDR3 reads TGTGCCAGCAGCTTTTGGACAGGGGGCAGGAACACCGGGGAGCTGTTTTTT. Encoded protein: CASSFWTGGRNTGELFF.

A few counts support this clonotype. The V and J genes are TRBV20-1 and TRBJ2-1; no definite D call. CDR1 is DFQATT, CDR2 SNEGSKA, per germline (reference sequence). This CDR3 region has 14 residues. V lost 3 bases to trimming and J lost 1 base, with 10 bases between them. CDR3 amino acids: CSARAGSSYNEQFF. Written as DNA, the CDR3 is TGCAGTGCTAGGGCAGGCTCATCCTACAATGAGCAGTTCTTC.

This clonotype has a count of ten or more. This chain uses TRBV6-5 with TRBJ2-7; TRBD1 aligns across 9 bases. Unmatched junction bases numbered 17, after V lost 11 bases and J lost 0 bases. Germline V gene data show CDR1 as MNHEY and CDR2 as SVGAGI. This CDR3 spans 17 amino acids. CDR3 residues: CAPSGQGSLGDSYEQYF. The CDR3 DNA follows: TGTGCCCCTTCGGGACAGGGCAGTTTAGGGGACTCCTACGAGCAGTACTTC.

This clonotype appeared many times. This rearrangement joins TRBV7-9 to TRBJ2-5; the match to TRBD2 covers 10 bases. CDR3 length equals 17 residues. Germline CDR1 and CDR2: SEHNR and FQNEAQ (reference sequence). With V trimmed by 2 bases and J by 1 base, 7 bases remained unmatched. The CDR3 reads CASSLTRTSGLQETQYF. The CDR3, as DNA: TGTGCCAGCAGCTTAACCCGGACTAGCGGCCTCCAAGAGACCCAGTACTTC.

This clonotype appeared many times. The chain employs TRBV5-5 and TRBJ1-1; perhaps TRBD1 as D (5 bases). Trimming took 5 bases from V and 2 from J, leaving 16 bases between them. The CDR3 length is 15 residues. The germline V gene encodes CDR1 SGHKS and CDR2 YYEKEE (reference sequence). DNA of the CDR3: TGTGCCAGCAGGACGGTTCTCCAGGGTAACACTGAAGCTTTCTTT. Translated, it gives CASRTVLQGNTEAFF.

This chain connects TRBV20-1 to TRBJ1-1; possibly TRBD1 for D (6 bases). Germline loops: CDR1 DFQATT, CDR2 SNEGSKA (reference sequence). The CDR3 covers 15 residues. Trimming removed 0 bases from V and 3 bases from J, with 14 bases in between. In nucleotides, the CDR3 is TGCAGTGCTAGAGATGGTAGGGGGAGGGACACTGAAGCTTTCTTT. It codes for CSARDGRGRDTEAFF.

This clonotype was counted a few times. This sequence joins TRBV5-1 and TRBJ1-4; D uncertain. Per the germline V gene, CDR1 is SGHRS and CDR2 is YFSETQ. Trimming cost V 4 bases and J 10 bases, with 20 bases left between them. The CDR3 runs to 15 residues. The chain's CDR3 is CASSEDGLGEGKLFF. The CDR3 DNA follows: TGCGCCAGCAGCGAGGACGGGCTTGGGGAAGGAAAACTGTTTTTT.

This clonotype was counted at least ten times. This sequence joins TRBV20-1 and TRBJ2-7, with unresolved D. The CDR3 is 11 amino acids. Trimming cost V 3 bases and J 6 bases, with 9 bases left between them. The germline CDR1 and CDR2 sequences are DFQATT and SNEGSKA (reference sequence). The DNA of the CDR3 is TGCAGTGCTAGCCCTCGGAGCGAGCAGTACTTC. Its protein is CSASPRSEQYF.

This clonotype was counted ten times or more. This chain connects TRBV6-5 to TRBJ2-7, with 9 bases lining up with TRBD2. Germline assignment: CDR1 MNHEY and CDR2 SVGAGI. The CDR3 is 17 amino acids. Trimming cost V 0 bases and J 0 bases; bases outside gene matches: 6. This CDR3 is CASSYSSGGLRSYEQYF. CDR3 bases: TGTGCCAGCAGTTACTCGAGCGGGGGGCTTCGCTCCTACGAGCAGTACTTC.

V and J are TRBV16 and TRBJ1-5; TRBD1 is a possible D gene (5 bases). Trimming shortened V by 4 bases and J by 1 base, and 14 bases separated the two germline ends. CDR3 size: 16 residues. CDR1 KGHSY and CDR2 FQNENV come from the germline V gene. The DNA for the CDR3 is TGTGCCAGCAGCCGTCACGGGGGGAAAAGCAATCAGCCCCAGCATTTT. This sequence encodes CASSRHGGKSNQPQHF. The full variable domain, with the rest looked up from reference TRBV16 and TRBJ1-5, is GEEVAQTPKHLVRGEGQKAKLYCAPIKGHSYVFWYQQVLKNEFKFLISFQNENVFDETGMPKERFSAKCLPNSPCSLEIQATKLEDSAVYFCASSRHGGKSNQPQHFGDGTRLSIL.

This clonotype has a count of ten or more. This CDR3 is CASSVTSGRNSYEQYF. CDR3 nucleotide sequence: TGCGCCAGCAGCGTTACTAGCGGGAGGAACTCCTACGAGCAGTACTTC. The V and J genes are TRBV4-3 and TRBJ2-7; 12 nucleotides match TRBD2. Germline lookup yields CDR1 LGHNA and CDR2 YSLEER. Trimming at V came to 5 bases and at J to 0 bases, leaving 5 bases not matched to a gene. The CDR3 length is 16 residues.

There are many counts of this clonotype. V and J are TRBV27 and TRBJ2-1; 7 bases match TRBD1. The V gene's germline CDR1 is MNHEY and CDR2 SMNVEV (reference sequence). The CDR3 contains 16 residues. V shed 1 base and J 5 bases; nucleotides not matched to a gene: 8. This CDR3 reads CASSLWGEGAHNEQFF. In DNA, the CDR3 is TGTGCCAGCAGTTTATGGGGTGAGGGGGCCCACAATGAGCAGTTCTTC.

This clonotype was detected many times. This sequence joins TRBV13 and TRBJ2-7; D unresolved. V shed 6 bases and J shed 7 bases, with 16 bases lying between them. Looked up from germline, CDR1 is PRHDT and CDR2 is FYEKMQ (reference sequence). The CDR3 extends over 13 amino acids. CDR3 DNA: TGTGCCAGCAGTTCGACGGAACTACGAGAGCAGTACTTC. It is translated as CASSSTELREQYF.

Many counts were recorded for this clonotype. The chain has TRBV29-1 and TRBJ2-3; a weak D match, TRBD1 (6 bases). This CDR3 has 15 residues. V was clipped by 7 bases and J by 5 bases, with 22 bases between them. CDR1 SQVTM and CDR2 ANQGSEA come from the germline V gene. The CDR3 sequence is CSARLGTPAGDTQYF. CDR3 DNA sequence: TGCAGCGCGAGACTCGGGACACCGGCGGGAGATACGCAGTATTTT.

This chain joins TRBV3-1 and TRBJ1-3; D remains unclear. The CDR3 covers 15 residues. Germline V CDR1 and CDR2: LGHDT, YNNKEL (reference sequence). Trimming pared 5 bases from V and 7 bases from J, leaving 18 bases between. CDR3: CASSLTDTLTNTIYF. DNA of the CDR3: TGTGCCAGCAGCTTGACCGACACACTAACGAACACCATATATTTT.

This clonotype was detected ten times or more. V gene TRBV28 combines with J gene TRBJ1-6; D ambiguous. The CDR3 is 12 residues long. Per germline, CDR1 MDHEN and CDR2 SYDVKM. Trimming left V 5 bases short and J 7 bases short, with 6 bases between. As DNA, the CDR3 is TGTGCCAGCAGTGAGCGAAATTCACCCCTCCACTTT. Translated: CASSERNSPLHF.

This clonotype was seen many times. The gene calls are TRBV20-1 and TRBJ1-5, with D unresolved. The CDR3 sequence is 15 residues long. The V end lost 0 bases, the J end lost 0 bases, and 9 bases lay between the germline ends. In germline, CDR1 is DFQATT, CDR2 SNEGSKA (reference sequence). The CDR3 sequence: CSARDLGYSNQPQHF. DNA for the CDR3: TGCAGTGCTAGAGATCTCGGCTATAGCAATCAGCCCCAGCATTTT.

The chain carries TRBV19 and TRBJ2-3, with 8 bases fitting TRBD2. CDR3 length equals 14 residues. Per germline, CDR1 LNHDA and CDR2 SQIVND (reference sequence). V shed 6 bases, J shed 1 base, and the junction held 3 bases outside the gene matches. The CDR3 spells CASSTSGRTDTQYF. The CDR3 DNA is TGTGCCAGTAGCACTAGCGGCCGCACAGATACGCAGTATTTT.

This clonotype was picked up many times. The chain is built from TRBV19 and TRBJ2-1; D remains ambiguous. The germline gives CDR1 LNHDA, CDR2 SQIVND (reference sequence). Trimming left V 7 bases short and J 6 bases short, with 10 bases between. The CDR3 has 12 amino acids. CDR3 loop: CASTGFGNEQFF. DNA of the CDR3: TGTGCCAGTACCGGGTTCGGCAATGAGCAGTTCTTC.

This clonotype was recorded at least ten times. The rearrangement uses TRBV7-2 and TRBJ2-2, with a tentative D call TRBD1 (5 bases). V lost 1 base and J 7 bases, leaving 10 bases between the germline ends. Germline V gene lookup returns CDR1 SGHTA and CDR2 FQGNSA. The CDR3 loop spans 14 amino acids. CDR3 nucleotides: TGTGCCAGCAGCTTAGATCAAGGGGACGGGGAGCTGTTTTTT. Translation: CASSLDQGDGELFF.

This clonotype occurred many times. The V gene is TRBV18, the J gene TRBJ1-5; D remains ambiguous. This CDR3 contains 15 residues. The V end lost 4 bases, the J end lost 10 bases, and 20 bases lay between the germline ends. Per germline, CDR1 KGHSH and CDR2 LQKENI. CDR3 loop: CASSLAGLPYSPQHF. In DNA, the CDR3 is TGTGCCAGCTCACTTGCCGGATTACCGTATAGTCCCCAGCATTTT. Full variable domain (outside the CDR3, taken from reference TRBV18 and TRBJ1-5): NAGVMQNPRHLVRRRGQEARLRCSPMKGHSHVYWYRQLPEEGLKFMVYLQKENIIDESGMPKERFSAEFPKEGPSILRIQQVVRGDSAAYFCASSLAGLPYSPQHFGDGTRLSIL.

This clonotype appeared a few times. The chain uses TRBV12-3 or TRBV12-4 and TRBJ2-2; the D gene is possibly TRBD1 (6 bases). CDR3 size: 16 residues. Trimming took off 2 bases at V and 6 bases at J, with 16 bases between the two ends. CDR3: CASSLSPHSGAGELFF. The CDR3 bases are TGTGCCAGCAGTTTAAGTCCACACTCAGGGGCCGGGGAGCTGTTTTTT.

This clonotype was seen at least ten times. The chain recombines TRBV6-1 with TRBJ1-1; D perhaps matches TRBD1 (5 bases). The V and J ends lost 5 bases and 0 bases respectively, with 22 bases between them. The CDR3 length is 18 residues. CDR1 MNHNS and CDR2 SASEGT come from the germline V gene. This CDR3 reads CASSPFSGLPPLNTEAFF. The CDR3 bases are TGTGCCAGCAGTCCATTCTCGGGACTTCCGCCCTTGAACACTGAAGCTTTCTTT.

Ten or more counts support this clonotype. The chain links TRBV10-1 to TRBJ2-3; D might be TRBD2 (5 bases). The CDR3 is 15 residues long. Trimming cost V 2 bases and J 6 bases, with 15 bases left between them. Per germline, CDR1 WNHNN and CDR2 SYGVQD (reference sequence). The CDR3 reads CASSEVRQRGDTQYF. CDR3 DNA sequence: TGCGCCAGCAGTGAGGTTCGTCAGCGAGGGGATACGCAGTATTTT.

This clonotype was seen ten or more times. CDR3 sequence reads: CASSLVGGNQETQYF. CDR3 DNA sequence: TGCGCCAGCAGCTTGGTGGGGGGAAACCAAGAGACCCAGTACTTC. The V call is TRBV5-1, the J call TRBJ2-5, with D possibly matching TRBD2 (6 bases). Germline V gene lookup returns CDR1 SGHRS and CDR2 YFSETQ. The CDR3 covers 15 residues. The V end was cut by 0 bases, the J end by 0 bases, with 9 bases between.

The table lists this clonotype with many counts. The chain carries TRBV28 and TRBJ2-7; D is possibly TRBD2 (6 bases). V was shortened by 6 bases and J by 0 bases, with 12 bases between the two germline ends. The germline V gene encodes CDR1 MDHEN and CDR2 SYDVKM. The CDR3 sequence is 14 residues long. The CDR3 protein is CASRGLLSSYEQYF. For the CDR3, the DNA is TGTGCCAGCAGGGGACTTTTGAGCTCCTACGAGCAGTACTTC.

This clonotype has a count of ten or more. This chain links TRBV9 with TRBJ2-7; D may be TRBD1 or TRBD2 (5 bases each). The CDR3 sequence is 14 residues long. The V end lost 2 bases, the J end lost 0 bases, and 9 bases lay between the germline ends. Germline assignment: CDR1 SGDLS and CDR2 YYNGEE. Here the CDR3 reads CASSVGASSYEQYF. DNA for the CDR3: TGTGCCAGCAGCGTCGGGGCAAGCTCCTACGAGCAGTACTTC.

The rearrangement links TRBV7-2 to TRBJ2-4; D is uncertain. Germline CDR1 reads SGHTA; CDR2 reads FQGNSA. V was trimmed by 5 bases and J by 7 bases, leaving 24 bases between them. This CDR3 contains 17 residues. The CDR3 protein is CASSPKSMVVDKNIQYF. The CDR3 nucleotides are TGTGCCAGCAGCCCCAAGTCGATGGTGGTGGATAAGAACATTCAGTACTTC.

This clonotype was seen many times. This chain connects TRBV12-3 or TRBV12-4 to TRBJ2-3; no reliable D call. This CDR3 is 12 amino acids long. The ends were cut back, 7 bases at V and 4 bases at J, with 9 bases in the middle. CDR3 in DNA: TGTGCCAGCAAGGGCCCCCCAGATACGCAGTATTTT. Translated: CASKGPPDTQYF.

This clonotype was counted ten times or more. The genes are TRBV6-2 or TRBV6-3 and TRBJ2-1; D might be TRBD1 (6 bases). Germline CDR1 MNHEY, CDR2 SVGEGT. V was trimmed by 0 bases and J by 8 bases, leaving 11 bases between them. The CDR3 has 14 amino acids. The CDR3 nucleotides are TGTGCCAGCAGTTACTCGCCAGGGGCCCATGAGCAGTTCTTC. It translates to CASSYSPGAHEQFF.